These T cell receptor beta chains were read from a single sample in a study of cytomegalovirus exposure and HLA in healthy donors. TCRdb's copy holds only in-frame clones and misses some; the assay was immunoSEQ multiplex PCR. Of about 130,000 clones listed, roughly 79% are singletons. Sequencing was performed on PBMCs. These receptors were obtained from a boy aged 2 to 9 in good health and CMV-seronegative. The CDR3 runs from the conserved cysteine through the conserved F or W. A D gene is named only where the DNA matches it firmly. The listing skips clone size in some rows; elsewhere it reads once, few, many or a size class.

J,length,V,size,D,DNA,CDR3
TRBJ2-2,16,TRBV7-3,-,-,TGTGCCACCGGTCGTGGCGGAGGAGCTAACACCGGGGAGCTGTTTTTT,CATGRGGGANTGELFF
TRBJ1-6,15,TRBV18,-,-,TGTGCCAGCTCACCCGGGGAACAGCGTAATTCACCCCTCCACTTT,CASSPGEQRNSPLHF
TRBJ2-3,15,TRBV5-1,-,TRBD2,TGCGCCAGCAGCTTGGCCCTAGCGGGGCAAGATACGCAGTATTTT,CASSLALAGQDTQYF
TRBJ1-2,17,TRBV7-9,-,-,TGTGCCAGCAGCTCTCCCCGGCTCGGGAACCTTAACTATGGCTACACCTTC,CASSSPRLGNLNYGYTF
TRBJ2-1,17,TRBV5-1,-,TRBD2,TGCGCCAGCAGCCCCCCGGGAGGGAGCAGCTCCTACAATGAGCAGTTCTTC,CASSPPGGSSSYNEQFF
TRBJ2-3,16,TRBV19,-,TRBD2,TGTGCCAGTAGTACTCGGACTAGCGGGAGCACAGATACGCAGTATTTT,CASSTRTSGSTDTQYF
TRBJ2-1,17,TRBV29-1,-,TRBD2,TGCAGCGTTGAGGGACTAGCGGTCATTAGCTCCTACAATGAGCAGTTCTTC,CSVEGLAVISSYNEQFF
TRBJ2-5,15,TRBV7-9,-,TRBD1,TGTGCCAGCAGCTTAGGACAGGGGGAAAAAGAGACCCAGTACTTC,CASSLGQGEKETQYF
TRBJ2-3,14,TRBV13,-,-,TGTGCCAGCAGCTACCCCTTAGCTGGGGATACGCAGTATTTT,CASSYPLAGDTQYF
TRBJ1-2,11,TRBV28,-,-,TGTGCCAGCAGTTCCACGGGGGGCTACACCTTC,CASSSTGGYTF
TRBJ1-2,17,TRBV7-9,-,-,TGTGCCAGCAGCCCCCATCCGGAAGGGGAGGGCTTCGACGGCTACACCTTC,CASSPHPEGEGFDGYTF
TRBJ1-2,16,TRBV6-6,-,TRBD1,TGTGCCAGCAGTTACTGGCCCCCACAACAGGGGCCTGGCTACACCTTC,CASSYWPPQQGPGYTF
TRBJ2-6,16,TRBV28,-,-,TGTGCCAGCAGTTTAGGGCCCCCTTCTGGGGCCAACGTCCTGACTTTC,CASSLGPPSGANVLTF
TRBJ2-2,15,TRBV5-1,-,-,TGCGCCAGCAGCCCGGGACATACGAACACCGGGGAGCTGTTTTTT,CASSPGHTNTGELFF
TRBJ1-2,13,TRBV7-9,-,TRBD1,TGTGCCAGCAGCTTAGGGACAGGCTATGGCTACACCTTC,CASSLGTGYGYTF
TRBJ1-1,12,TRBV27,-,-,TGTGCCAGCAGTCCCACAGGGACTGAAGCTTTCTTT,CASSPTGTEAFF
TRBJ2-1,15,TRBV6-4,-,TRBD2,TGTGCCAGCAGTGAGACGGGGGGGGGTAACAATGAGCAGTTCTTC,CASSETGGGNNEQFF
TRBJ1-1,15,TRBV4-1,-,-,TGCGCCAGCAGCCACCCAAAGGAGGGCGGGACTGAAGCTTTCTTT,CASSHPKEGGTEAFF
TRBJ2-3,13,TRBV9,-,-,TGTGCCAGCAGCCTAGACGGTGGAGATACGCAGTATTTT,CASSLDGGDTQYF
TRBJ1-3,14,TRBV7-9,-,TRBD1,TGTGCCAGCAGCCCCGGGACAGACGGAAACACCATATATTTT,CASSPGTDGNTIYF
TRBJ1-1,14,TRBV5-1,-,-,TGCGCCAGCAAATGGGGGGGGGCCATAGCTGAAGCTTTCTTT,CASKWGGAIAEAFF
TRBJ1-2,14,TRBV28,-,TRBD1,TGTGCCAGCAGTTCCCCGGCAGGGGGTAGTGGCTACACCTTC,CASSSPAGGSGYTF
TRBJ1-4,16,TRBV5-1,-,TRBD1,TGCGCCAGCAGCTACCTCCCGACAGGGGCCGCCGAAAAACTGTTTTTT,CASSYLPTGAAEKLFF
TRBJ1-3,13,TRBV27,-,-,TGTGCCAGCAGTCCCTTTTCTGGAAACACCATATATTTT,CASSPFSGNTIYF
TRBJ2-3,15,TRBV6-5,-,-,TGTGCCAGCAGTTACGGGCGGGGGCCTTCAGATACGCAGTATTTT,CASSYGRGPSDTQYF
TRBJ1-1,15,TRBV13,few,-,TGTGCCAGCAGCTTAGTATCGGTTACGAACACTGAAGCTTTCTTT,CASSLVSVTNTEAFF
TRBJ1-1,14,TRBV10-3,-,-,TGTGCCACCCGGGGGATTTCGGAGAACACTGAAGCTTTCTTT,CATRGISENTEAFF
TRBJ2-5,13,TRBV29-1,-,-,TGCAGCGTTGTCAGGGGACGGAAAGAGACCCAGTACTTC,CSVVRGRKETQYF
TRBJ1-1,18,TRBV29-1,-,-,TGCAGCGTTGAAGCGCCGCCTCTTCCCGACGGGGGGAACACTGAAGCTTTCTTT,CSVEAPPLPDGGNTEAFF
TRBJ1-3,16,TRBV9,-,-,TGTGCCAGCAGCCATCCTTTGACTGCTCCTGGAAACACCATATATTTT,CASSHPLTAPGNTIYF
TRBJ1-1,13,TRBV29-1,-,-,TGCAGCGTTGATGGCCCATTGAACACTGAAGCTTTCTTT,CSVDGPLNTEAFF
TRBJ2-1,13,TRBV7-9,-,TRBD1,TGTGTACTGGACAGGGCGATCGGTAATGAGCAGTTCTTC,CVLDRAIGNEQFF
TRBJ1-4,14,TRBV7-6,-,-,TGTGCCAGCAGCTCCGACAGGCTTAATGAAAAACTGTTTTTT,CASSSDRLNEKLFF
TRBJ1-1,15,TRBV5-8,-,-,TGTGCCAGCAGCTTGACCCTCACAGTGAACACTGAAGCTTTCTTT,CASSLTLTVNTEAFF
TRBJ2-7,15,TRBV7-6,-,TRBD1,TGTGCCAGCAGCTCCAGACAGGGGGAGATATACGAGCAGTACTTC,CASSSRQGEIYEQYF
TRBJ1-5,16,TRBV7-9,-,TRBD1,TGTTCCAGCAGTCCCGGGACAGGGGTTCCAAATCAGCCCCAGCATTTT,CSSSPGTGVPNQPQHF
TRBJ1-2,14,TRBV6-7,few,TRBD1,TGTGCCAGCAGTTACGCCGACAGGGGCCATGGCTACACCTTC,CASSYADRGHGYTF